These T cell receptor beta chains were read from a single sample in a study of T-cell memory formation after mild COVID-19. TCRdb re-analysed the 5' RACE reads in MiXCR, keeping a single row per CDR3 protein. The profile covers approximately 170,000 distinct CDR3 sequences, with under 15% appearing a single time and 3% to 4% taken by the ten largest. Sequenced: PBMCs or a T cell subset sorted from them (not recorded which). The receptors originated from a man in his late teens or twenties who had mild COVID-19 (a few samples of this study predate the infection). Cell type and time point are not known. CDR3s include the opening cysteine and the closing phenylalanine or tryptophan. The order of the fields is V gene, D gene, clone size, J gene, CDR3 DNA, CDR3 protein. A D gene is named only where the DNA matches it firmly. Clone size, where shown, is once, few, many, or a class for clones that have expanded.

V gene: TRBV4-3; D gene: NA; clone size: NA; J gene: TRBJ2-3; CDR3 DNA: TGCGCCAGCAGCCAGGCGGCGGCGGATACGCAGTATTTT; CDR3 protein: CASSQAAADTQYF
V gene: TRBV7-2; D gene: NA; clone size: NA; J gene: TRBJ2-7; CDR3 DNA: TGTGCCAGCAGCTTAGCTTTCGACAGCCCCTACGAGCAGTACTTC; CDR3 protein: CASSLAFDSPYEQYF
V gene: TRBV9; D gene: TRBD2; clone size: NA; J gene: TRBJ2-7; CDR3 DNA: TGTGCCAGCACCCCGGGACTAGCCAGGGAGCAGTACTTC; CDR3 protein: CASTPGLAREQYF
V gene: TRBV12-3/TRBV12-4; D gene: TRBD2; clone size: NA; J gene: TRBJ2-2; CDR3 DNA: TGTGCCAGCAGTTTAGATAGCGGGTTCGGCGGGGAGCTGTTTTTT; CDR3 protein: CASSLDSGFGGELFF
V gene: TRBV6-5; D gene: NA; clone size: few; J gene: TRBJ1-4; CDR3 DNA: TGTGCCAGCAGTCCCCGACGGGCAACTAATGAAAAACTGTTTTTT; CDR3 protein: CASSPRRATNEKLFF
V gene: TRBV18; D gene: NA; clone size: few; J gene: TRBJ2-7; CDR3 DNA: TGTGCCAGCTCACCAGCTGGATACGAGCAGTACTTC; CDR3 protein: CASSPAGYEQYF
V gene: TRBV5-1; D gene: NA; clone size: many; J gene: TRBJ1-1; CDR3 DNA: TGTGCCAGCAGTTTCCGGGACACTGAAGCTTTCTTT; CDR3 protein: CASSFRDTEAFF
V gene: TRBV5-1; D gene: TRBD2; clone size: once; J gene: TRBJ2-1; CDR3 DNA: TGCGCCAGCAGTGAACTAGCGGGGGGCCTCCTCTCCAATGAGCAGTTCTTC; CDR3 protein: CASSELAGGLLSNEQFF
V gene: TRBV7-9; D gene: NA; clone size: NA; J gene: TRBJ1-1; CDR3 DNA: TGTGCCAGCAGCCCACTCTCCCTGAGTGAAGCTTTCTTT; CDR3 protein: CASSPLSLSEAFF
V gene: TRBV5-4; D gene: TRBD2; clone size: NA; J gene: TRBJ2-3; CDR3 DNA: TGTGCCAGCAGACCCGGGACTAGCGGCACAGATACGCAGTATTTT; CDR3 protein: CASRPGTSGTDTQYF
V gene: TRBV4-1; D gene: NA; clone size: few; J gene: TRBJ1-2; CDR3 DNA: TGCGCCAGCACGACCACAGGGACCTATGGCTACACCTTC; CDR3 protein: CASTTTGTYGYTF
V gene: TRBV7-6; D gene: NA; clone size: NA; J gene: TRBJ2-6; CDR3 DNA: TGTGCCAGCAGCTCCGGGACGCCGTCTGGGGCCAACGTCCTGACTTTC; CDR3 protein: CASSSGTPSGANVLTF
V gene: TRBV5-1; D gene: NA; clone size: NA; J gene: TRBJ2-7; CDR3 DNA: TGCGCCAGCAGCCCAAGACAGAGTACCCTCTACGAGCAGTACTTC; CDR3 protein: CASSPRQSTLYEQYF
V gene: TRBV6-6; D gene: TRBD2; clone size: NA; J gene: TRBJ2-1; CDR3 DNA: TGTGCCAGCAGTACCGGACTAGCGGACTCCTACAATGAGCAGTTCTTC; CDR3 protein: CASSTGLADSYNEQFF
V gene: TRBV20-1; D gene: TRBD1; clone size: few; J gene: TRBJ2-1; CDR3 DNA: TGCAGTGCTAGGTTGGGACAGCGCTCCTACAATGAGCAGTTCTTC; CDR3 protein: CSARLGQRSYNEQFF
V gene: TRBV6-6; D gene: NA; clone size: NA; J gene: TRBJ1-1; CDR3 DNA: TGTGCCAGCAGTCCCCCGACAGGGAACACTGAAGCTTTCTTT; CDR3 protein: CASSPPTGNTEAFF
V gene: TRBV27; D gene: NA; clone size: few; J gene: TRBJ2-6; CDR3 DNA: TGTGCCAGCAGATCTCTGACAGACTCTGGGGCCAACGTCCTGACTTTC; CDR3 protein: CASRSLTDSGANVLTF
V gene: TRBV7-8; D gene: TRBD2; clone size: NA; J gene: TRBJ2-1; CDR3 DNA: TGTGCCAGCAGCTCGGAAGAGCTAGCGGGGTCGGTGGAGTTCTTC; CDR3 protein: CASSSEELAGSVEFF
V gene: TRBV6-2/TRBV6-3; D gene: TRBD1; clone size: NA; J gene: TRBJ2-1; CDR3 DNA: TGTGCCAGCAGACGACAGGGTCGCAATACAGACAATGAGCAGTTCTTC; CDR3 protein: CASRRQGRNTDNEQFF
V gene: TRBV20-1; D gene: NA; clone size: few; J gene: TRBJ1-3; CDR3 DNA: TGCAGTGTAGCGAGGGACACTGGAAACACCATATATTTT; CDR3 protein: CSVARDTGNTIYF
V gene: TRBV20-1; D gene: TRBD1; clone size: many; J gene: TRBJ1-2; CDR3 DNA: TGCAGTGCTATGACAGGGTATGGCTACACCTTC; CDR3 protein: CSAMTGYGYTF
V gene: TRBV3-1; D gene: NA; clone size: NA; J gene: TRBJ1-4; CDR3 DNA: TGTGCCAGCAGCCAGTGGAGGGCAACTAATGAAAAACTGTTTTTT; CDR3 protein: CASSQWRATNEKLFF
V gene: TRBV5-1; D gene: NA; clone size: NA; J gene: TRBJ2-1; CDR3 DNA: TGCGCCAGCAGCTTCCAGTGGAATGAGCAGTTCTTC; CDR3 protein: CASSFQWNEQFF
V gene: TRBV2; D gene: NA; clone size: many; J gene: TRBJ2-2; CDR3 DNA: TGTGCCAGCCTTAGACTAAACACCGGGGAGCTGTTTTTT; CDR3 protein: CASLRLNTGELFF
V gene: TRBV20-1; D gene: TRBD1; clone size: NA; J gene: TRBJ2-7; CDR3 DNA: TGCAGTGCCATACCGAGGACAGGCGCCTACGAGCAGTACTTC; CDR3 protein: CSAIPRTGAYEQYF
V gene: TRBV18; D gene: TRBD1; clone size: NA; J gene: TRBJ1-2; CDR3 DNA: TGTGCCAGCTCACAAGGACAGGCGGACTATGGCTACACCTTC; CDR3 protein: CASSQGQADYGYTF
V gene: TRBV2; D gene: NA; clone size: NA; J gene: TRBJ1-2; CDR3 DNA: TGTGCCAGCAGTGAAGTCCAGACCTCCTATGGCTACACCTTC; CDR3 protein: CASSEVQTSYGYTF
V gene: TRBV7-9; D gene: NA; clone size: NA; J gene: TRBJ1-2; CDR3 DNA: TGTGCCAGCAGCTTTGTGGGGGTAAACTATGGCTACACCTTC; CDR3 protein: CASSFVGVNYGYTF
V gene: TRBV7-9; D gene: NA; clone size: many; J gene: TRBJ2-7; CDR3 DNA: TGTGCCAGCGGTCGGGGGGCCCAGCCTTACGAGCAGTACTTC; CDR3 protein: CASGRGAQPYEQYF
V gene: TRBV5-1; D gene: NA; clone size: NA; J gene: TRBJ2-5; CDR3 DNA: TGCGCCAGCAGCGGAGCCCCCGGTCGGCAAGAGACCCAGTACTTC; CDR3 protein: CASSGAPGRQETQYF
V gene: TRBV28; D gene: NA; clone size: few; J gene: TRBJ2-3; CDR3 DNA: TGTGCCAGCAGCTCCCCCGGGATGGATACGCAGTATTTT; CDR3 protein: CASSSPGMDTQYF
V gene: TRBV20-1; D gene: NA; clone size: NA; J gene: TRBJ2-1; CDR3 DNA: TGCAGTGCCGCCAGCTATGAGCAGTTCTTC; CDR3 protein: CSAASYEQFF
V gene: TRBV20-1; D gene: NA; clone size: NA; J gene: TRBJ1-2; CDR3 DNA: TGCAGTGCTAGATCATCCAGGGACGGCGGCTACACCTTC; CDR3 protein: CSARSSRDGGYTF
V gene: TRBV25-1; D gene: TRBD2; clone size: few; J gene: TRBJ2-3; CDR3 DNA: TGTGCCAGCAGTAGAGCGGGGGGGACCACAGATACGCAGTATTTT; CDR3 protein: CASSRAGGTTDTQYF
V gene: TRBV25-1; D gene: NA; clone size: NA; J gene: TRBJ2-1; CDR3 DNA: TGTGCCAGCAGTGCTTCCTACGGGGGCCACGGGGTTCATGAGCAGTTCTTC; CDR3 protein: CASSASYGGHGVHEQFF
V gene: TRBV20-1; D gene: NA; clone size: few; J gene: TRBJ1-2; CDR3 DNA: TGCAGTGCTAGAGCGGACTATGGCTACACCTTC; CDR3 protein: CSARADYGYTF
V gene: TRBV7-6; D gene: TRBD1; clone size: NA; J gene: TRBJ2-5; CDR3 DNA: TGTGCCAGCAGCTTAGCGCAGGACAGGGTTCGGAAGACCCAGTACTTC; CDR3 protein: CASSLAQDRVRKTQYF
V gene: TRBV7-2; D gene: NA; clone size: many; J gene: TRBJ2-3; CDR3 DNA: TGTGCCAGCAGCCGGGTGATGGCAGATACGCAGTATTTT; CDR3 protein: CASSRVMADTQYF
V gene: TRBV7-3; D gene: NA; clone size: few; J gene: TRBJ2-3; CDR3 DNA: TGTGCCAGCAGTCACCAGGGGGATACGCAGTATTTT; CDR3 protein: CASSHQGDTQYF
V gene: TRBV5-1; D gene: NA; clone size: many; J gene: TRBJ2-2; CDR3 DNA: TGCGCCAGCAGCCCCGGACAGTCCACCGGGGAGCTGTTTTTT; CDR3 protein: CASSPGQSTGELFF